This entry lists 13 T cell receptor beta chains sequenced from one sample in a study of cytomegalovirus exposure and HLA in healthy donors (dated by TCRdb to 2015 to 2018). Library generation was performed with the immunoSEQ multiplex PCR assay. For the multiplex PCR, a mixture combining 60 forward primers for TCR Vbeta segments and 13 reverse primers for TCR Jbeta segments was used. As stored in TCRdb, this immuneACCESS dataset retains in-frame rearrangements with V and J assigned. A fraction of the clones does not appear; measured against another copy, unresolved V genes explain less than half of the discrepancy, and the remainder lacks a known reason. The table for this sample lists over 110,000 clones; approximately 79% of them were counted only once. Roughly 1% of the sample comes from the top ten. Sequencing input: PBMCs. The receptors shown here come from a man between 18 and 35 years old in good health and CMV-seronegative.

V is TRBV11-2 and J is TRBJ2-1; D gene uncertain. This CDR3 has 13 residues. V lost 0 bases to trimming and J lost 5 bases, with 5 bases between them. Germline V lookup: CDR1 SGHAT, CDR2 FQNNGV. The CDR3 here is CASSLDRNNEQFF. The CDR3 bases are TGTGCCAGCAGCTTAGACAGGAACAATGAGCAGTTCTTC.

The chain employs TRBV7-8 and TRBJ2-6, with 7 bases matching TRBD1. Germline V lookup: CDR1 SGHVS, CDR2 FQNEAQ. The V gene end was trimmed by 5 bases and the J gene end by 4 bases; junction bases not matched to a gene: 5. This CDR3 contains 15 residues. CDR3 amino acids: CASSGRQGGANVLTF. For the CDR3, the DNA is TGTGCCAGCAGCGGCAGACAGGGAGGGGCCAACGTCCTGACTTTC.

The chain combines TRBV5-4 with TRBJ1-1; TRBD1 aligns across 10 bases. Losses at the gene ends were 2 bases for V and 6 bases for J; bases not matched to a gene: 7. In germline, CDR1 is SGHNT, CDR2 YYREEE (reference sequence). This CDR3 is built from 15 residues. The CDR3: CASSFPRDRGSEAFF. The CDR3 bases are TGTGCCAGCAGCTTTCCCCGGGACAGGGGCTCTGAAGCTTTCTTT.

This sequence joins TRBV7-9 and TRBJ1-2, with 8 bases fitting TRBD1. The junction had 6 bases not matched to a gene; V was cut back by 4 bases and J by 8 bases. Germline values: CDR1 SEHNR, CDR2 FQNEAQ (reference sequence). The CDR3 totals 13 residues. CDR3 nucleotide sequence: TGTGCCAGCAGCTCCGTGGACAGGGACGGCTACACCTTC. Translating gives CASSSVDRDGYTF.

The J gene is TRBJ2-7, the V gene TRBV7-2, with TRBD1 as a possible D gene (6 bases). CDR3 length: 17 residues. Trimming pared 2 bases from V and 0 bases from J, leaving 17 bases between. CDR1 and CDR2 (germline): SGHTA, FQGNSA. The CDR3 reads CASSLPLYRALSYEQYF. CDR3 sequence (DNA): TGTGCCAGCAGCTTACCCTTATACAGGGCCCTCTCCTACGAGCAGTACTTC.

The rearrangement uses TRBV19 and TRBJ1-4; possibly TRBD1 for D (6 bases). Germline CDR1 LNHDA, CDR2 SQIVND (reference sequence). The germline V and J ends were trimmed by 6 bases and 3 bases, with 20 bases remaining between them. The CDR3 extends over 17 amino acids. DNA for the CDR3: TGTGCCAGTAGGAATCGGGACATCTCTTTATCTAATGAAAAACTGTTTTTT. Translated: CASRNRDISLSNEKLFF.

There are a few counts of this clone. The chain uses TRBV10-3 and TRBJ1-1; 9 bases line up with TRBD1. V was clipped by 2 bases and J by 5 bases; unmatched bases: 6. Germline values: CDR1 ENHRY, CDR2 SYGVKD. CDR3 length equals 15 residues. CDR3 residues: CAISEDRGVRTEAFF. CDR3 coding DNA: TGTGCCATCAGTGAGGACAGGGGGGTGAGAACTGAAGCTTTCTTT.

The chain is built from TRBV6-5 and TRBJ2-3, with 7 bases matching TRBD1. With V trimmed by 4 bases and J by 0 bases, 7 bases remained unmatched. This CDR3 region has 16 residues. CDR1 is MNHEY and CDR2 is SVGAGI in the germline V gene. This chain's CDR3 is CASSLETGSSTDTQYF. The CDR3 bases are TGTGCCAGCAGTTTGGAGACAGGGTCAAGCACAGATACGCAGTATTTT.

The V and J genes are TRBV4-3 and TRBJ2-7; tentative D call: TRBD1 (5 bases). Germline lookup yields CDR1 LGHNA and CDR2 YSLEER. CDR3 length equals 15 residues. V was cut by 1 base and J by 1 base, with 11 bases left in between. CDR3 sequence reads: CASSQGTQASYEQYF. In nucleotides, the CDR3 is TGCGCCAGCAGCCAAGGGACACAAGCTTCCTACGAGCAGTACTTC.

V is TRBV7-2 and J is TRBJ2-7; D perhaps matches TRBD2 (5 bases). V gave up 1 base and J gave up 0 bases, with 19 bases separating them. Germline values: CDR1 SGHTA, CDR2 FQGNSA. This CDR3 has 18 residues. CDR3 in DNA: TGTGCCAGCAGCTTAGGACCCCCTCAGCGGAGTCTCTCCTACGAGCAGTACTTC. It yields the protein CASSLGPPQRSLSYEQYF.

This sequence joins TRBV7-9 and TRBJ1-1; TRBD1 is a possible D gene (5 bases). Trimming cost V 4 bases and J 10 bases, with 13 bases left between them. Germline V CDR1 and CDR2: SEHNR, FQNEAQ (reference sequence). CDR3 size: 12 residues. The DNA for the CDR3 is TGTGCCAGCAGCTCCGAAGGGGCCCGAGCTTTCTTT. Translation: CASSSEGARAFF.

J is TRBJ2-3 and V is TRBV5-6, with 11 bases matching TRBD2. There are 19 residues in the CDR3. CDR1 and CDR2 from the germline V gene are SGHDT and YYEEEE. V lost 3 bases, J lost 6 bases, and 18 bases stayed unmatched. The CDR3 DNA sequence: TGTGCCAGCAGCTCCACGTCTAGCGGGGGGACTTCCTCCGCGGATACGCAGTATTTT. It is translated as CASSSTSSGGTSSADTQYF.

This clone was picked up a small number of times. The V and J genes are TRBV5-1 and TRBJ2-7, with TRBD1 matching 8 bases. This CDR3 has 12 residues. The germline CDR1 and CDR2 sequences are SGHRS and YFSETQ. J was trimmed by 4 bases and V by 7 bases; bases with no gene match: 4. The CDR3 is CASRQGLYEQYF. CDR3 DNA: TGCGCCAGCCGACAGGGGTTATACGAGCAGTACTTC.